This T cell receptor beta chain was recovered during a study of cytomegalovirus exposure and HLA in healthy donors. This CDR3 spans 15 amino acids. Germline V gives CDR1 MNHNS, CDR2 SASEGT. The V gene end was trimmed by 7 bases and the J gene end by 7 bases; junction bases not matched to a gene: 7. A multiplex PCR was run with 60 Vbeta primers and 13 Jbeta primers. This table comes from immunoSEQ multiplex PCR, and its TCRdb copy is limited to in-frame clones, with some not included. This table has about 240,000 clones, around 81% appearing once. J is TRBJ2-2 and V is TRBV6-1, with 12 bases lining up with TRBD2. Sample: PBMCs. This TCR derives from a woman aged 55-70 years in good health and CMV-seropositive. The CDR3 loop is CASIPPSGRDGELFF. The CDR3 bases are TGTGCCAGCATCCCGCCTAGCGGGAGGGACGGGGAGCTGTTTTTT.